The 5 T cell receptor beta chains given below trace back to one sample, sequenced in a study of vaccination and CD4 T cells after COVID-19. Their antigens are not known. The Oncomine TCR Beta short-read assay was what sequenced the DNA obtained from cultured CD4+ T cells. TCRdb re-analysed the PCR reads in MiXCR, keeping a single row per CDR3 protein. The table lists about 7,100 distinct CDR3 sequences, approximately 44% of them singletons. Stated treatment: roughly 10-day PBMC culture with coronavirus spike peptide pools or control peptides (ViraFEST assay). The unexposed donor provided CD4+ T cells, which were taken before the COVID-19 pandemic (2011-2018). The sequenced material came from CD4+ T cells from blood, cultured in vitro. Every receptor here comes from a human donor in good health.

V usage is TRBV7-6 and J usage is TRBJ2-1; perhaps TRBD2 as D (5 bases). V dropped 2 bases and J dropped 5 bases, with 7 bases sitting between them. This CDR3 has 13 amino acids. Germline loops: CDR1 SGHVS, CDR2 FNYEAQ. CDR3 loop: CASSLTRNNEQFF. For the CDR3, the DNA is TGTGCCAGCAGCTTAACTAGAAACAATGAGCAGTTCTTC.

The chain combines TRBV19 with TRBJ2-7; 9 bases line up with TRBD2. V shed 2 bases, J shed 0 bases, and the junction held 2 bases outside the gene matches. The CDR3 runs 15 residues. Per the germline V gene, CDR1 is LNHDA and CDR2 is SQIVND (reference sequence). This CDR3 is CASSILAGLSYEQYF. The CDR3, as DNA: TGTGCCAGTAGTATACTAGCGGGGCTCTCCTACGAGCAGTACTTC. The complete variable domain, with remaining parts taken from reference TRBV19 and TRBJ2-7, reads DGGITQSPKYLFRKEGQNVTLSCEQNLNHDAMYWYRQDPGQGLRLIYYSQIVNDFQKGDIAEGYSVSREKKESFPLTVTSAQKNPTAFYLCASSILAGLSYEQYFGPGTRLTVT.

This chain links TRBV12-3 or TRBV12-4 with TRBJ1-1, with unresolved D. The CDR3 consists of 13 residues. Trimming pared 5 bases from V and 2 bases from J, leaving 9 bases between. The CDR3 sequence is CASSMRANTEAFF. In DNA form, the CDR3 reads TGTGCCAGCAGTATGCGGGCCAACACTGAAGCTTTCTTT.

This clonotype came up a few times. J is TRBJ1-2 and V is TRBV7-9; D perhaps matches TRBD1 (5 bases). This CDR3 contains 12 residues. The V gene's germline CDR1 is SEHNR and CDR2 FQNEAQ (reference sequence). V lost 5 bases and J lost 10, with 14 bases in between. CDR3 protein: CASSPTGGDYTF. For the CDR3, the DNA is TGTGCCAGCAGCCCAACCGGGGGGGACTACACCTTC.

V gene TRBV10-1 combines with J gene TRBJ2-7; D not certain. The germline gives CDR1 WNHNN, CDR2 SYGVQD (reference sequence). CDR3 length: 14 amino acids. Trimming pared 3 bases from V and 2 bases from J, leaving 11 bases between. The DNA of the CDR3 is TGCGCCAGCAGTGATTTGGAACAGCCCTACGAGCAGTACTTC. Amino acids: CASSDLEQPYEQYF.